These 23 T cell receptor beta chains originate from one sample sequenced in a study of blood T cells in healthy people across ages. A second PCR of 7 to 11 cycles used a sample-barcoded 5' primer and a J-beta primer mix. TCRdb itself ran the 5' RACE reads through MiXCR, one entry per CDR3 protein. Of more than 550,000 distinct CDR3 sequences listed, 20% to 25% are singletons. What was sequenced was blood. These receptor sequences come from a man in his 70s in good health.

V is TRBV7-2 and J is TRBJ1-1; D gene uncertain. The CDR3 is made up of 14 amino acids. V was cut by 1 base and J by 5 bases, with 11 bases left in between. The germline V gene has CDR1 SGHTA and CDR2 FQGNSA. The CDR3 sequence is CASSLEVGFTEAFF. The CDR3, as DNA: TGTGCCAGCAGCTTAGAAGTAGGGTTTACTGAAGCTTTCTTT.

A word on this clonotype: The junction and the germline gene differ at one end; a read error may be behind it. The genes are TRBV12-3 or TRBV12-4 and TRBJ2-5, with D hard to call. The CDR3 length is 11 residues. CDR3 in amino acids: CANSRAIYQYF. CDR3 DNA sequence: TGTGCCAACAGTCGGGCCATCTACCAGTACTTC.

With regard to this clonotype: Since no conserved phenylalanine or tryptophan closes the CDR3, a read error is the likely cause. V and J are TRBV5-1 and TRBJ1-2, with unresolved D. The CDR3 loop spans 14 amino acids. In germline, CDR1 is SGHRS, CDR2 YFSETQ. Deletions cut 1 base from V and 6 bases from J, with 13 bases between. Here the CDR3 reads CASSLYTVDNGYTL. In DNA, the CDR3 is TGCGCCAGCAGCTTGTATACTGTCGACAATGGCTACACCCTC.

The chain links TRBV5-1 to TRBJ1-4; unclear D gene. The germline gives CDR1 SGHRS, CDR2 YFSETQ. Deletions cut 0 bases from V and 4 bases from J, with 13 bases between. This CDR3 region has 16 residues. The DNA for the CDR3 is TGCGCCAGCAGCTTGGGCCACCCGGGGTATAATGAAAAACTGTTTTTT. Amino acids: CASSLGHPGYNEKLFF.

V is TRBV2 and J is TRBJ2-3; unclear D gene. From germline, CDR1 is SNHLY and CDR2 FYNNEI. There are 14 residues in the CDR3. Trimming stripped 2 bases from V and 11 bases from J, with 17 bases between. The CDR3 DNA follows: TGTGCCAGCAGTGAAAAGTTCTGGGCGGAAGAGCAGTATTTT. Translating gives CASSEKFWAEEQYF.

This chain links TRBV2 with TRBJ1-1; weak D call: TRBD1 (6 bases). The CDR3 totals 16 residues. Germline V CDR1 and CDR2: SNHLY, FYNNEI. Trimming cost V 1 base and J 2 bases, with 14 bases left between them. CDR3: CASSEDFGGTNTEAFF. The CDR3 nucleotides are TGTGCCAGCAGTGAAGACTTTGGGGGCACTAACACTGAAGCTTTCTTT.

This clonotype appeared a few times. This chain uses TRBV4-3 with TRBJ2-2; D is tentatively TRBD1 or TRBD2 (5 bases each). This CDR3 has 16 residues. Germline assignment: CDR1 LGHNA and CDR2 YSLEER. The V end was cut by 4 bases, the J end by 1 base, with 13 bases between. The CDR3 here is CASSPSAGGNTGELFF. Here the CDR3 DNA reads TGCGCCAGCAGCCCCTCTGCTGGGGGGAACACCGGGGAGCTGTTTTTT.

Here the CDR3 DNA reads TGCGCCAGCAGCCAAGATATGGCAGGGACCTACGAGCAGTACTTC. Translation: CASSQDMAGTYEQYF. The chain uses TRBV4-1 and TRBJ2-5; D is perhaps TRBD1 (5 bases). The assigned J gene may be wrong: the sequence end matches TRBJ2-7 better. CDR1 and CDR2 from the germline V gene are MGHRA and YSYEKL. CDR3 size: 15 residues.

The gene calls are TRBV29-1 and TRBJ1-2; D is undetermined. The CDR3 has 14 residues. Germline CDR1 is SQVTM and CDR2 is ANQGSEA. Trimming took off 4 bases at V and 2 bases at J, with 14 bases between the two ends. The CDR3 nucleotides read TGCAGCGTTGGAGCCGGCGCTGGGAACTATGGCTACACCTTC. Translating it yields CSVGAGAGNYGYTF.

This clonotype occurred a few times. CDR3 loop: CASSVYQASTDTQYF. The CDR3 region has the DNA TGTGCCAGCAGCGTATACCAGGCAAGCACAGATACGCAGTATTTT. The V gene is TRBV9, the J gene TRBJ2-3, with D hard to call. Germline values: CDR1 SGDLS, CDR2 YYNGEE. Trimming took off 1 base at V and 0 bases at J, with 9 bases between the two ends. The CDR3 is 15 residues long.

This chain connects TRBV7-3 to TRBJ2-1; 11 bases fit TRBD1. The CDR3 runs to 15 residues. Per the germline V gene, CDR1 is SGHTA and CDR2 is FQGTGA. V lost 6 bases, J lost 4 bases, and 5 bases stayed unmatched. This chain's CDR3 is CASRKGTGGYNEQFF. DNA for the CDR3: TGTGCCAGCAGAAAAGGGACAGGGGGGTACAATGAGCAGTTCTTC.

The chain employs TRBV5-1 and TRBJ2-7; tentatively, D is TRBD2 (5 bases). Trimming pared 0 bases from V and 10 bases from J, leaving 8 bases between. The CDR3 has 11 amino acids. The V gene's germline CDR1 is SGHRS and CDR2 YFSETQ. The DNA for the CDR3 is TGCGCCAGCAGCTTGGGTCGGGATCAGTACTTC. Its translation is CASSLGRDQYF.

This clonotype appeared a few times. The rearrangement uses TRBV18 and TRBJ2-7; 7 bases map to TRBD1. This CDR3 has 15 amino acids. Per the germline V gene, CDR1 is KGHSH and CDR2 is LQKENI. The V and J ends lost 6 bases and 6 bases, in that order; junction bases with no gene match: 14. DNA for the CDR3: TGTGCCAGCTCCCTTACCCGGGACAGATTGTCCGAGCAGTACTTC. It codes for CASSLTRDRLSEQYF.

The chain has TRBV27 and TRBJ2-1, with TRBD1 as a possible D gene (7 bases). Germline CDR1 reads MNHEY; CDR2 reads SMNVEV (reference sequence). The CDR3 consists of 12 residues. CDR3 sequence (DNA): TGTGCGACAGGGAGGTCCTACAATGAGCAGTTCTTC. Translating it yields CATGRSYNEQFF.

V is TRBV12-3 or TRBV12-4 and J is TRBJ1-6; TRBD1 agrees at 8 bases. This CDR3 spans 15 amino acids. With V trimmed by 6 bases and J by 9 bases, 10 bases remained unmatched. The CDR3: CASRAKQGASSPLHF. CDR3 coding DNA: TGTGCCAGCAGAGCCAAGCAGGGGGCGAGTTCACCCCTCCACTTT.

The chain links TRBV7-2 to TRBJ2-3, with unresolved D. This CDR3 has 14 residues. Germline CDR1 SGHTA, CDR2 FQGNSA. The V end was cut by 1 base, the J end by 5 bases, with 10 bases between. CDR3 in DNA: TGTGCCAGCAGCTTAGACGGGCCGGGAGATACGCAGTATTTT. Protein sequence: CASSLDGPGDTQYF.

In the case of this clonotype: The conserved final phenylalanine or tryptophan is absent from the CDR3, which likely points to a read error. The rearrangement uses TRBV12-3 or TRBV12-4 and TRBJ1-4; D gene ambiguous. The CDR3 length is 11 residues. V dropped 3 bases and J dropped 7 bases, with 3 bases sitting between them. DNA of the CDR3: TGTGCCAGCAGTTTGACTGAAAAACTGTTTTTA. This translates into CASSLTEKLFL.

The CDR3 reads CASRDQETQYF. The DNA for the CDR3 is TGCGCCAGCAGGGATCAAGAGACCCAGTACTTC. The chain links TRBV5-1 to TRBJ2-5; D is uncertain. The CDR3 is 11 residues long. Germline CDR1 and CDR2: SGHRS and YFSETQ. V was shortened by 5 bases and J by 2 bases, with 4 bases between the two germline ends. Variable domain in full (rest from reference TRBV5-1 and TRBJ2-5): KAGVTQTPRYLIKTRGQQVTLSCSPISGHRSVSWYQQTPGQGLQFLFEYFSETQRNKGNFPGRFSGRQFSNSRSEMNVSTLELGDSALYLCASRDQETQYFGPGTRLLVL.

This clonotype was seen a handful of times. The CDR3 is CASSPPGQVSGYTF. The CDR3 DNA reads TGTGCCAGCAGTCCCCCGGGACAGGTGTCTGGCTACACCTTC. The V call is TRBV27, the J call TRBJ1-2, with 8 nucleotides matching TRBD1. Germline loops: CDR1 MNHEY, CDR2 SMNVEV (reference sequence). The CDR3 runs to 14 residues. V gave up 5 bases and J gave up 7 bases; unmatched junction bases: 9.

The chain couples TRBV7-2 to TRBJ1-4; 8 positions agree with TRBD1. The V gene end was trimmed by 3 bases and the J gene end by 7 bases; junction bases not matched to a gene: 7. CDR3 length: 15 residues. Germline V gene sequence: CDR1 SGHTA, CDR2 FQGNSA. CDR3 nucleotide sequence: TGTGCCAGCAGCTTCACGGGACAGGTGACTGAAAAACTGTTTTTT. Amino acids: CASSFTGQVTEKLFF.

This clonotype was seen many times. The CDR3 bases are TGTGCCAGCAGCAGGACTAGCGGGGGGTACAATGAGCAGTTCTTC. Its protein is CASSRTSGGYNEQFF. This sequence joins TRBV7-2 and TRBJ2-1; 14 positions match TRBD2. The V segment lost 5 bases and the J segment 4 bases; nucleotides outside the gene matches: 1. CDR3 length equals 15 residues. Germline values: CDR1 SGHTA, CDR2 FQGNSA.

For this clonotype: A much larger clone differs from this one at a single base, so this may be a read error. V and J are TRBV6-1 and TRBJ1-1; D might be TRBD1 (5 bases). CDR3 length: 13 amino acids. CDR1 and CDR2 (germline): MNHNS, SASEGT. The V gene lost 3 bases and the J gene lost 5 bases, with 10 bases spanning the gap. CDR3 bases: TGTGCCAGCAGTGACAGGGTAAGAACTGAAGCTTTCTTT. Translated: CASSDRVRTEAFF.

This clonotype showed up just a few times. The J gene is TRBJ2-5, the V gene TRBV5-1, with 10 bases that match TRBD1. Germline-derived CDR1 and CDR2 are SGHRS and YFSETQ. This CDR3 is built from 15 residues. V lost 4 bases to trimming and J lost 4 bases; unmatched junction nucleotides: 7. Here the CDR3 reads CASSLRTGGVETQYF. CDR3 DNA sequence: TGCGCCAGCAGCCTGAGGACAGGGGGAGTAGAGACCCAGTACTTC.